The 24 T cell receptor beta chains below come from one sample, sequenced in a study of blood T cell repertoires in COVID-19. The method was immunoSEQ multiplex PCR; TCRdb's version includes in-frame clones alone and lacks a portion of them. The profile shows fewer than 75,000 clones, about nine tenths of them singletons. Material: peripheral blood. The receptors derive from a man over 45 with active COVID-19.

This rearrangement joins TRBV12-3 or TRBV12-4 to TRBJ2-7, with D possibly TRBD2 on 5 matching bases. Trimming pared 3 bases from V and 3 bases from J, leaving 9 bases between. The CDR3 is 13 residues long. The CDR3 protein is CASSLPGLYEQYF. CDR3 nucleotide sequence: TGTGCCAGCAGTTTGCCCGGACTCTACGAGCAGTACTTC.

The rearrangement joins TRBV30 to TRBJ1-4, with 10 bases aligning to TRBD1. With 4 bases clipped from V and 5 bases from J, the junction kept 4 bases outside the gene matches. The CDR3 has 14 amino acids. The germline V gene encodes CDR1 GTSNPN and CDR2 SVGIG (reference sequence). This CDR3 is CAWMRQGANEKLFF. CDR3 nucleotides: TGTGCCTGGATGCGACAGGGGGCGAATGAAAAACTGTTTTTT.

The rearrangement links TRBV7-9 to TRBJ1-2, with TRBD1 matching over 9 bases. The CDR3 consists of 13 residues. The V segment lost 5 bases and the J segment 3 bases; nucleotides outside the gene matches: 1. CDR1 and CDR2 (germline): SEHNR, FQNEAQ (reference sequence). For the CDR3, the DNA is TGTGCCAGCAGCAGGGACAGGGACTATGGCTACACCTTC. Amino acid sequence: CASSRDRDYGYTF.

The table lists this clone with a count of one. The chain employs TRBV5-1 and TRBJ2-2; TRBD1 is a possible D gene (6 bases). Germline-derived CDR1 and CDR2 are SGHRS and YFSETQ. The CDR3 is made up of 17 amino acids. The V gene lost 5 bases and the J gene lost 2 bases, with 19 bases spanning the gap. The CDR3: CASRPLMTGGNTGELFF. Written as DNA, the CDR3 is TGCGCCAGCAGACCCCTGATGACAGGAGGAAACACCGGGGAGCTGTTTTTT.

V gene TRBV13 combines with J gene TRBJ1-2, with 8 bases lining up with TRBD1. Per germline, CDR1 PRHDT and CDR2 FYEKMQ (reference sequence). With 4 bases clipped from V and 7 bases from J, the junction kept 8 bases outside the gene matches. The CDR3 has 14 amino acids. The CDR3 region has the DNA TGTGCCAGCAGCTCCGATAGACAGGGGAGTGGCTACACCTTC. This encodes CASSSDRQGSGYTF. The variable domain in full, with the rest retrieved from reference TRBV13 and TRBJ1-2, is AAGVIQSPRHLIKEKRETATLKCYPIPRHDTVYWYQQGPGQDPQFLISFYEKMQSDKGSIPDRFSAQQFSDYHSELNMSSLELGDSALYFCASSSDRQGSGYTFGSGTRLTVV.

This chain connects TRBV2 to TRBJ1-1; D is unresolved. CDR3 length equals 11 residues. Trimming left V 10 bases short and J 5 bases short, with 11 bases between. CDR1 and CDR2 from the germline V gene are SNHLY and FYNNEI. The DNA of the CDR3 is TGTGCCACCACGTACCGGACTGAAGCTTTCTTT. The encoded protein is CATTYRTEAFF.

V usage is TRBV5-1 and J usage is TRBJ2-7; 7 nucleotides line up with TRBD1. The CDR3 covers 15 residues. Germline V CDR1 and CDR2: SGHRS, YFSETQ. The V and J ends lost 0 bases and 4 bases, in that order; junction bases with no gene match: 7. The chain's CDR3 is CASSLGPGGTYEQYF. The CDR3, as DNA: TGCGCCAGCAGCTTGGGCCCAGGGGGTACGTACGAGCAGTACTTC.

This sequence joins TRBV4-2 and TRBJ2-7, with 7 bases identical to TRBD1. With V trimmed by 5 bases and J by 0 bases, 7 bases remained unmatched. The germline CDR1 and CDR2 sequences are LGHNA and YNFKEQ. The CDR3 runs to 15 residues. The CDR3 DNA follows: TGTGCCAGCAGCGAAAGACAGGGTTACTCCTACGAGCAGTACTTC. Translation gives CASSERQGYSYEQYF.

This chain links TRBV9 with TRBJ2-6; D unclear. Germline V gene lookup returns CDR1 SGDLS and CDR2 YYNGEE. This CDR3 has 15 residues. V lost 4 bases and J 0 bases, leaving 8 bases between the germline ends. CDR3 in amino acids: CASSYQDSGANVLTF. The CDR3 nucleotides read TGTGCCAGCAGCTACCAGGACTCTGGGGCCAACGTCCTGACTTTC.

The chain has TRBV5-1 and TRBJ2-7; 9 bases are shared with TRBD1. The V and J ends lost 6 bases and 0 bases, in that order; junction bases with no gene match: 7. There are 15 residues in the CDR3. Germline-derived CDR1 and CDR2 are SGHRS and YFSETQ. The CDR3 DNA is TGCGCCAGCAAGCCGGCGACAGGGGGCTCCTACGAGCAGTACTTC. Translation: CASKPATGGSYEQYF. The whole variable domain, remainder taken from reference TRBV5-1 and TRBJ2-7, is KAGVTQTPRYLIKTRGQQVTLSCSPISGHRSVSWYQQTPGQGLQFLFEYFSETQRNKGNFPGRFSGRQFSNSRSEMNVSTLELGDSALYLCASKPATGGSYEQYFGPGTRLTVT.

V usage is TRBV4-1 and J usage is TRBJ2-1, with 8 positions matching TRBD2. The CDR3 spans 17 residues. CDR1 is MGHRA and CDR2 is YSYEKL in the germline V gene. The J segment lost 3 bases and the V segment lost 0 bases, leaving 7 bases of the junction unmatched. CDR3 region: CASSQDQAGEVYNEQFF. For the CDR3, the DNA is TGCGCCAGCAGCCAAGATCAAGCGGGGGAGGTCTACAATGAGCAGTTCTTC.

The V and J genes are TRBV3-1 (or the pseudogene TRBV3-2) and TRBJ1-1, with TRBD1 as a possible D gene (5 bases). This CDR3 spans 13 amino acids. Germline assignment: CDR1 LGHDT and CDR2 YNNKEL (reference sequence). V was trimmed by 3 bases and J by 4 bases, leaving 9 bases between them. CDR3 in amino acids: CASSQGGGTEAFF. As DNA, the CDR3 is TGTGCCAGCAGCCAGGGGGGAGGCACTGAAGCTTTCTTT.

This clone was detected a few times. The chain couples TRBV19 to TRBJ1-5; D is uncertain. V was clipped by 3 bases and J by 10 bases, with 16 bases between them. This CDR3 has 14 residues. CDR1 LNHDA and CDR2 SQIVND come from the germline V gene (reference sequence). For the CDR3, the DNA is TGTGCCAGTAGTATGGCCCCGATTAGCCAACCCCAGCATTTT. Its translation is CASSMAPISQPQHF.

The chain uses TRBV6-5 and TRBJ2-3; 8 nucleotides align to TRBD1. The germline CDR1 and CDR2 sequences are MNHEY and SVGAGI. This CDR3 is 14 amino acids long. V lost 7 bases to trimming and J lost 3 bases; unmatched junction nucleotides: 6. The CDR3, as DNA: TGTGCCAGCAAAACAGGGGGTAAGACAGATACGCAGTATTTT. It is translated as CASKTGGKTDTQYF.

In DNA form, the CDR3 reads TGTGCCAGCAGCTCAGCCGGGTCTTCCTACGAGCAGTACTTC. Amino acid sequence: CASSSAGSSYEQYF. The chain recombines TRBV7-9 with TRBJ2-7; D ambiguous. Trimming took off 4 bases at V and 1 base at J, with 11 bases between the two ends. The CDR3 has 14 residues. CDR1 SEHNR and CDR2 FQNEAQ come from the germline V gene (reference sequence).

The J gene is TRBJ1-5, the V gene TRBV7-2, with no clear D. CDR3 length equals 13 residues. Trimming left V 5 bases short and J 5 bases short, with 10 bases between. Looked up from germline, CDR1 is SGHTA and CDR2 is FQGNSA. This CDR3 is CASSPSGDQPQHF. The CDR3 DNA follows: TGTGCCAGCAGCCCCAGCGGTGATCAGCCCCAGCATTTT. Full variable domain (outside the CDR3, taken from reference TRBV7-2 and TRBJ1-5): GAGVSQSPSNKVTEKGKDVELRCDPISGHTALYWYRQSLGQGLEFLIYFQGNSAPDKSGLPSDRFSAERTGGSVSTLTIQRTQQEDSAVYLCASSPSGDQPQHFGDGTRLSIL.

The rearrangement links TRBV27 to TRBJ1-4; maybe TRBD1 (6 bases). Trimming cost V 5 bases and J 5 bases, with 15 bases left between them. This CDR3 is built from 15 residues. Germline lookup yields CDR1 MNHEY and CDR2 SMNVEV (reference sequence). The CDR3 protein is CASSPRDNLNEKLFF. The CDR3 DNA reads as TGTGCCAGCAGTCCCCGGGACAATTTAAATGAAAAACTGTTTTTT.

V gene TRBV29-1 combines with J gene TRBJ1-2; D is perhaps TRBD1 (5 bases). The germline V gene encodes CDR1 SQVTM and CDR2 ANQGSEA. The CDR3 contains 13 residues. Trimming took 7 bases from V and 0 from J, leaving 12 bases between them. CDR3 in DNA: TGCAGCGGTGGGGGACTTCCTAACTATGGCTACACCTTC. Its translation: CSGGGLPNYGYTF. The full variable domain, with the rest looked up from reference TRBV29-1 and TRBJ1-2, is SAVISQKPSRDICQRGTSLTIQCQVDSQVTMMFWYRQQPGQSLTLIATANQGSEATYESGFVIDKFPISRPNLTFSTLTVSNMSPEDSSIYLCSGGGLPNYGYTFGSGTRLTVV.

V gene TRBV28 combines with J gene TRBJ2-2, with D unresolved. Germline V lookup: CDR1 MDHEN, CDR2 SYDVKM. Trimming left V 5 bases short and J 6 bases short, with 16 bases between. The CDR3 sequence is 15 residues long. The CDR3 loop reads CASSAQWNPSGELFF. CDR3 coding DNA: TGTGCCAGCAGTGCACAGTGGAATCCGTCCGGGGAGCTGTTTTTT.

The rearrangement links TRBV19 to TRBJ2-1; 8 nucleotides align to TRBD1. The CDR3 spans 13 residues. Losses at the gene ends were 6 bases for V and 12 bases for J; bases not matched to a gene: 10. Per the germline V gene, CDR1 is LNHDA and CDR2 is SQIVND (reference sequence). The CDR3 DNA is TGTGCCAGTAGGGGAGACAGGGGATCGGTGCAGTTCTTC. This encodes CASRGDRGSVQFF.

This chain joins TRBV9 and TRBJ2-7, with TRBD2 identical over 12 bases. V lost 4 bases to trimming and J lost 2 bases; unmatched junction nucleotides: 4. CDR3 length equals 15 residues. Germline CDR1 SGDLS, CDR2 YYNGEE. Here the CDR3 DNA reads TGTGCCAGCAGCACCCTAGCGGGAGGGGCCTACGAGCAGTACTTC. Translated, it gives CASSTLAGGAYEQYF.

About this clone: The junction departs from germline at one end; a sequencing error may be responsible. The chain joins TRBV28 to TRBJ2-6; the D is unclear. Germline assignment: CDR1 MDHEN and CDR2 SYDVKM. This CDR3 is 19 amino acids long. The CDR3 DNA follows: TGTGCCAACAGTGGCCCTGGGCTGGGCAACTCTCTTGGGGCCAACGTCCTGACTTTC. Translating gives CANSGPGLGNSLGANVLTF.

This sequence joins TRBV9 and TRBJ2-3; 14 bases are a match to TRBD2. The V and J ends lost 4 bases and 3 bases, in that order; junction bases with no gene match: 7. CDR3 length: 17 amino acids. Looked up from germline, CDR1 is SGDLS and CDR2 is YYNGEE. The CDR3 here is CASSQAGTSGGTDTQYF. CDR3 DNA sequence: TGTGCCAGCAGCCAAGCGGGGACTAGCGGGGGAACAGATACGCAGTATTTT.

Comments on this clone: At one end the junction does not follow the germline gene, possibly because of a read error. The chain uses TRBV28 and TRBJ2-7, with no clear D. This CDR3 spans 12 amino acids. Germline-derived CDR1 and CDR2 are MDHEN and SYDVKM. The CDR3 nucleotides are TGTGCCAGCTGTTTTCGGGCCTACGAGCAGTACTTC. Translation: CASCFRAYEQYF.